Listed here are 25 T cell receptor beta chains from one sample, sequenced in a study of neoadjuvant anti-PD-1 for oral cavity cancer. Some clones are missing from TCRdb's copy, which holds only in-frame ones; the method was immunoSEQ multiplex PCR. The table lists about 14,000 clones, about two thirds of them singletons. The starting material was PBMCs, obtained before nivolumab (anti-PD-1) treatment. These receptors all come from a person aged 40 to 85 with oral cavity squamous cell carcinoma.

The chain has TRBV19 and TRBJ1-1; the D is unclear. CDR1 LNHDA and CDR2 SQIVND come from the germline V gene (reference sequence). Trimming removed 7 bases from V and 0 bases from J, with 12 bases in between. This CDR3 comprises 14 residues. As DNA, the CDR3 is TGTGCCAGTAAAAGCGGGATCCTGAACACTGAAGCTTTCTTT. Its protein is CASKSGILNTEAFF.

The rearrangement uses TRBV10-3 and TRBJ2-3, with D perhaps TRBD1 (7 bases). The CDR3 loop spans 17 amino acids. Germline V gene lookup returns CDR1 ENHRY and CDR2 SYGVKD. The ends were cut back, 7 bases at V and 2 bases at J, with 22 bases in the middle. CDR3 loop: CAITPFAGQTYTDTQYF. CDR3 in DNA: TGTGCCATCACCCCCTTTGCGGGACAGACCTACACAGATACGCAGTATTTT.

The chain recombines TRBV7-3 with TRBJ2-1; maybe TRBD2 (7 bases). V gave up 2 bases and J gave up 6 bases, with 14 bases separating them. Germline assignment: CDR1 SGHTA and CDR2 FQGTGA. The CDR3 is 15 residues long. The CDR3 spells CASSLGGGAPNEQFF. Here the CDR3 DNA reads TGTGCCAGCAGCTTAGGTGGGGGGGCCCCCAATGAGCAGTTCTTC.

V gene TRBV2 combines with J gene TRBJ2-5; the D is unclear. This CDR3 is 13 amino acids long. The V end lost 4 bases, the J end lost 2 bases, and 8 bases lay between the germline ends. Germline assignment: CDR1 SNHLY and CDR2 FYNNEI. The CDR3 DNA sequence: TGTGCCAGCAGTGTGAGGCTTCAAGAGACCCAGTACTTC. It yields the protein CASSVRLQETQYF.

This clone was detected a few times. The V and J genes are TRBV10-1 and TRBJ1-2; the match to TRBD1 covers 8 bases. Germline V gives CDR1 WNHNN, CDR2 SYGVQD (reference sequence). This CDR3 has 14 amino acids. The ends lost 5 bases at V and 4 bases at J; junction bases unmatched: 6. The CDR3 sequence is CASSPGQDTYGYTF. CDR3 bases: TGCGCCAGCAGTCCGGGACAGGACACCTATGGCTACACCTTC.

The chain has TRBV10-2 and TRBJ2-1; D might be TRBD2 (6 bases). This CDR3 is 15 amino acids long. V was shortened by 4 bases and J by 7 bases, with 17 bases between the two germline ends. Per germline, CDR1 WSHSY and CDR2 SAAADI. CDR3 loop: CASSGPSDGDNEQFF. The DNA for the CDR3 is TGCGCCAGCAGTGGCCCTAGCGACGGGGATAATGAGCAGTTCTTC.

This clone was seen a few times. The J gene is TRBJ1-5, the V gene TRBV6-6, with a tentative D call TRBD1 (6 bases). V was cut by 2 bases and J by 4 bases, with 9 bases left in between. CDR1 and CDR2 from the germline V gene are MNHNY and SVGAGI (reference sequence). CDR3 size: 14 residues. The CDR3 sequence: CASSYGGQNQPQHF. Here the CDR3 DNA reads TGTGCCAGCAGTTACGGAGGACAGAATCAGCCCCAGCATTTT.

The V gene is TRBV2, the J gene TRBJ1-5; D is unresolved. The germline V gene encodes CDR1 SNHLY and CDR2 FYNNEI. CDR3 length: 13 amino acids. The V and J ends lost 4 bases and 7 bases respectively, with 11 bases between them. For the CDR3, the DNA is TGTGCCAGCAGTGGCCGGCGCTACCAGCCCCAGCATTTT. It specifies CASSGRRYQPQHF.

The chain joins TRBV27 to TRBJ1-3; no firm D call. This CDR3 comprises 15 residues. The V and J ends lost 5 bases and 0 bases respectively, with 11 bases between them. Per the germline V gene, CDR1 is MNHEY and CDR2 is SMNVEV (reference sequence). CDR3 protein: CASSSTPSSGNTIYF. The DNA of the CDR3 is TGTGCCAGCAGTAGTACACCCAGCTCTGGAAACACCATATATTTT.

This clone has a handful of counts. V and J are TRBV25-1 and TRBJ2-7; no reliable D call. Germline V lookup: CDR1 MGHDK, CDR2 SYGVNS. The V end lost 0 bases, the J end lost 0 bases, and 12 bases lay between the germline ends. The CDR3 has 16 residues. The CDR3 DNA follows: TGTGCCAGCAGTGAATATCCGCTTGAAGCCTCCTACGAGCAGTACTTC. It yields the protein CASSEYPLEASYEQYF.

V is TRBV11-2 and J is TRBJ2-7; no clear D gene. Germline loops: CDR1 SGHAT, CDR2 FQNNGV. The ends were cut back, 7 bases at V and 4 bases at J, with 20 bases in the middle. The CDR3 covers 15 residues. DNA for the CDR3: TGTGCCAGCACCAAAGGCAGCCGCAAGCCTTACGAGCAGTACTTC. Translated, it gives CASTKGSRKPYEQYF.

The chain recombines TRBV11-2 with TRBJ1-1; the D gene is possibly TRBD1 (5 bases). The CDR3 covers 15 residues. CDR1 is SGHAT and CDR2 is FQNNGV in the germline V gene. Trimming removed 1 base from V and 11 bases from J, with 20 bases in between. This CDR3 reads CASSLVGRESKRAFF. CDR3 coding DNA: TGTGCCAGCAGCTTAGTGGGGCGGGAGAGCAAAAGGGCTTTCTTT.

The gene calls are TRBV19 and TRBJ1-1; D is possibly TRBD1 (5 bases). Germline values: CDR1 LNHDA, CDR2 SQIVND (reference sequence). The V gene lost 3 bases and the J gene lost 6 bases, with 11 bases spanning the gap. The CDR3 is 13 residues long. The CDR3 is CASSIAGGAEAFF. The CDR3 bases are TGTGCCAGTAGTATTGCGGGGGGAGCTGAAGCTTTCTTT.

This chain uses TRBV27 with TRBJ2-1; 14 bases are a match to TRBD2. The CDR3 contains 15 residues. CDR1 is MNHEY, CDR2 SMNVEV, per germline (reference sequence). V shed 7 bases, J shed 9 bases, and the junction held 8 bases outside the gene matches. Here the CDR3 DNA reads TGTGCCAGCACCATGACGGGACTAGCGGGGGTTGAGCAGTTCTTC. Its protein is CASTMTGLAGVEQFF.

The V gene is TRBV15, the J gene TRBJ2-2; tentative D call: TRBD2 (5 bases). The CDR3 runs 15 residues. Trimming left V 4 bases short and J 4 bases short, with 13 bases between. The V gene's germline CDR1 is LNHNV and CDR2 YYDKDF (reference sequence). DNA of the CDR3: TGTGCCACCAGCACCACCCGAGGGTTCACCGGGGAGCTGTTTTTT. Its protein is CATSTTRGFTGELFF.

The chain links TRBV11-3 to TRBJ2-1; weak D call: TRBD1 (6 bases). V was cut by 0 bases and J by 7 bases, with 22 bases left in between. Looked up from germline, CDR1 is SGHNT and CDR2 is YENEEA. The CDR3 length is 18 residues. The CDR3 DNA sequence: TGTGCCAGCAGCTTAGATCAAGGGGGTACGGGGTTCCCAAATGAGCAGTTCTTC. It codes for CASSLDQGGTGFPNEQFF.

The chain is built from TRBV9 and TRBJ2-3; TRBD2 is a possible D gene (6 bases). Germline CDR1 is SGDLS and CDR2 is YYNGEE. CDR3 length: 15 amino acids. V lost 4 bases and J lost 9, with 21 bases in between. CDR3 DNA sequence: TGTGCCAGCAGCATCGCTTCCGGGCCCCGGGAGACGCAGTATTTT. This sequence encodes CASSIASGPRETQYF.

The chain is built from TRBV21-1 and TRBJ2-7. TRBV21-1 is flagged as a pseudogene. The CDR3 is 15 residues long. The CDR3 DNA reads as TGTGCCAGCAGCAAATCGGGGCTTTTGGGCGACGAGCAGTACTTC. This sequence encodes CASSKSGLLGDEQYF.

The V gene is TRBV6-1, the J gene TRBJ2-1; the D call may be TRBD1 or TRBD2 (6 bases each). Germline V gives CDR1 MNHNS, CDR2 SASEGT. This CDR3 comprises 14 residues. The V and J ends lost 6 bases and 6 bases respectively, with 15 bases between them. DNA for the CDR3: TGTGCCAGCAGAATGAGGGGGGTTGTCAATGAGCAGTTCTTC. Translated: CASRMRGVVNEQFF.

The rearrangement links TRBV9 to TRBJ2-1; D is possibly TRBD1 (5 bases). Per the germline V gene, CDR1 is SGDLS and CDR2 is YYNGEE. The length of the CDR3 is 13 residues. The V gene lost 5 bases and the J gene lost 8 bases, with 14 bases spanning the gap. CDR3 bases: TGTGCCAGCAGTGGATCCCAGGGTCATGAGCAGTTCTTC. Its protein product is CASSGSQGHEQFF.

This clone was counted between two and nine times. The chain is built from TRBV7-2 and TRBJ1-1; D gene uncertain. Germline assignment: CDR1 SGHTA and CDR2 FQGNSA. V was trimmed by 2 bases and J by 4 bases, leaving 11 bases between them. This CDR3 region has 14 residues. This chain's CDR3 is CASSLQYSLTEAFF. In nucleotides, the CDR3 is TGTGCCAGCAGCTTACAATACTCGCTCACTGAAGCTTTCTTT.

The chain couples TRBV7-2 to TRBJ2-5; no firm D call. V was cut by 6 bases and J by 2 bases, with 4 bases left in between. The CDR3 is 11 amino acids. Germline values: CDR1 SGHTA, CDR2 FQGNSA. The CDR3 spells CASRAQETQYF. The CDR3 region has the DNA TGTGCCAGCAGGGCGCAAGAGACCCAGTACTTC.

J is TRBJ1-4 and V is TRBV7-9; the D gene is possibly TRBD1 (6 bases). Germline loops: CDR1 SEHNR, CDR2 FQNEAQ (reference sequence). The V and J ends lost 5 bases and 7 bases respectively, with 14 bases between them. This CDR3 is built from 14 residues. The CDR3 sequence: CASSLAGHREKLFF. For the CDR3, the DNA is TGTGCCAGCAGCCTCGCGGGACACCGTGAAAAACTGTTTTTT.

This clone showed up just once. The CDR3 DNA sequence: TGTGCCAGCAGCTTCCCTAAATCGACCCTTTACAATGAGCAGTTCTTC. Residues: CASSFPKSTLYNEQFF. The chain links TRBV7-2 to TRBJ2-1; D gene unclear. CDR3 length equals 16 residues. The germline V and J ends were trimmed by 3 bases and 4 bases, with 16 bases remaining between them. Per germline, CDR1 SGHTA and CDR2 FQGNSA.

V gene TRBV12-5 combines with J gene TRBJ2-3, with D perhaps matching TRBD1 (6 bases). V was cut by 0 bases and J by 0 bases, with 7 bases left in between. In germline, CDR1 is LGHNT, CDR2 FRNRAP. This CDR3 has 15 residues. The CDR3 DNA reads TGTGCTAGTGGTTTGGTTACAGGGAGCACAGATACGCAGTATTTT. Translating gives CASGLVTGSTDTQYF.